The 9 T cell receptor beta chains reported below all come from one sample, sequenced in a study of T cell repertoires in aging, cancer and after chemotherapy. Multiplex touch-down PCR with TRB-A/B primers amplified rearranged V-D-J TRB sequences. MiXCR, applied by TCRdb to the multiplex PCR reads, yields one record per CDR3 protein. The sample includes roughly 15,000 distinct CDR3 sequences, over 45% of them seen just once. TCR beta rearrangements were amplified from peripheral blood genomic DNA. The sequencing sample was made of blood. The receptors come from a human donor in good health.

This clonotype came up a few times. The chain links TRBV27 to TRBJ2-5; 7 nucleotides line up with TRBD2. The V gene's germline CDR1 is MNHEY and CDR2 SMNVEV (reference sequence). V dropped 9 bases and J dropped 4; count of bases not matched to a gene: 17. The CDR3 runs 16 residues. In nucleotides, the CDR3 is TGTGCCAGTTCTGAAAGAGCGGGGAGAGAGGGAGAGACCCAGTACTTC. This translates into CASSERAGREGETQYF.

CDR3 amino acids: CASSSTGATDTQYF. CDR3 nucleotides: TGTGCCAGCAGCTCGACAGGGGCAACAGATACGCAGTATTTT. The V gene is TRBV5-4, the J gene TRBJ2-3; 8 bases match TRBD1. The CDR3 has 14 residues. Germline assignment: CDR1 SGHNT and CDR2 YYREEE (reference sequence). V lost 3 bases and J lost 3; bases outside the gene matches: 3. Based on the CDR3 plus reference TRBV5-4 and TRBJ2-3, the full variable domain is ETGVTQSPTHLIKTRGQQVTLRCSSQSGHNTVSWYQQALGQGPQFIFQYYREEENGRGNFPPRFSGLQFPNYSSELNVNALELDDSALYLCASSSTGATDTQYFGPGTRLTVL.

By frequency in the sample, this clonotype is medium-sized. The chain joins TRBV29-1 to TRBJ2-6, with 7 bases that match TRBD1. V was clipped by 0 bases and J by 2 bases; unmatched bases: 4. Germline V gene data show CDR1 as SQVTM and CDR2 as ANQGSEA. CDR3 size: 16 residues. The CDR3 loop is CSVEEPDRAGANVLTF. CDR3 nucleotides: TGCAGCGTTGAAGAGCCAGACAGGGCTGGGGCCAACGTCCTGACTTTC.

This clonotype was seen more than once but under ten times. The chain recombines TRBV5-5 with TRBJ2-1; D remains ambiguous. Germline values: CDR1 SGHKS, CDR2 YYEKEE (reference sequence). This CDR3 is built from 12 residues. V shed 1 base and J shed 8 bases, with 7 bases lying between them. The CDR3 DNA reads as TGTGCCAGCAGCTTGAAGGCCCATGAGCAGTTCTTC. It translates to CASSLKAHEQFF.

This clonotype was seen a few times. The chain employs TRBV6-1 and TRBJ2-3; possibly TRBD1 for D (5 bases). Germline V gene lookup returns CDR1 MNHNS and CDR2 SASEGT. CDR3 length equals 15 residues. V gave up 7 bases and J gave up 2 bases, with 16 bases separating them. The DNA of the CDR3 is TGTGCCAGCACCCGCCTTCAGGGATCCACAGATACGCAGTATTTT. Encoded protein: CASTRLQGSTDTQYF.

The chain has TRBV6-5 and TRBJ2-1; no clear D gene. Trimming shortened V by 5 bases and J by 12 bases, and 11 bases separated the two germline ends. The CDR3 covers 11 residues. In germline, CDR1 is MNHEY, CDR2 SVGAGI. Here the CDR3 reads CASSEYFLQFF. In nucleotides, the CDR3 is TGTGCCAGCAGTGAGTACTTCTTGCAGTTCTTC.

The chain uses TRBV12-3 or TRBV12-4 and TRBJ2-1; 9 bases align to TRBD2. Losses at the gene ends were 6 bases for V and 5 bases for J; bases not matched to a gene: 8. This CDR3 is 15 amino acids long. The CDR3 bases are TGTGCCAGCAGCTCTCGGAAGCGGGGGGACAATGAGCAGTTCTTC. Amino acid sequence: CASSSRKRGDNEQFF.

The chain links TRBV27 to TRBJ2-3, with D possibly being TRBD2 (6 bases). Germline CDR1 is MNHEY and CDR2 is SMNVEV (reference sequence). The CDR3 totals 13 residues. V was trimmed by 5 bases and J by 4 bases, leaving 10 bases between them. CDR3 sequence reads: CASSTTRPDTQYF. Written as DNA, the CDR3 is TGTGCCAGCAGTACGACTAGGCCAGATACGCAGTATTTT.

This clonotype was picked up a small number of times. The V call is TRBV5-4, the J call TRBJ2-1; 7 bases fit TRBD1. This CDR3 comprises 14 residues. The V and J ends lost 0 bases and 9 bases, in that order; junction bases with no gene match: 6. The germline gives CDR1 SGHNT, CDR2 YYREEE (reference sequence). The CDR3 DNA reads TGTGCCAGCAGCTTGGTGCAGGGGGAAGGTGAGCAGTTCTTC. Residues: CASSLVQGEGEQFF.